This paragraph covers one T cell receptor beta chain sequence. Original data processing: Amplification of reference gene primers provided the estimated nucleated cell counts. Some clones are missing from TCRdb's copy, which holds only in-frame ones; the method was immunoSEQ multiplex PCR. The D gene and trimming were derived from the DNA, and the V and J assignments and clone size from that table. Altogether over 95,000 clones are present, just under 90% being singletons, with the ten largest covering roughly 4.4%. The source of the sample is a study of blood T cell repertoires in COVID-19. Study background: Sites in the United States, Italy and Spain provided acute and convalescent COVID-19 samples. T cells, B-cell-depleted T cells, or PBMCs supplied cDNA or gDNA.

Germline CDR1 and CDR2: GTSNPN and SVGIG (reference sequence). There are 14 residues in the CDR3. The V segment lost 5 bases and the J segment 8 bases; nucleotides outside the gene matches: 4. This chain connects TRBV30 to TRBJ2-1; TRBD2 aligns across 15 bases. The source material was peripheral blood. The receptor was isolated from a woman in her forties or fifties with acute or convalescent COVID-19. In DNA, the CDR3 is TGTGCCTGGGGGACTAGCGGGAGGATAGATGAGCAGTTCTTC. This translates into CAWGTSGRIDEQFF. The full variable domain, in which reference TRBV30 and TRBJ2-1 provide the parts outside the CDR3, is SQTIHQWPATLVQPVGSPLSLECTVEGTSNPNLYWYRQAAGRGLQLLFYSVGIGQISSEVPQNLSASRPQDRQFILSSKKLLLSDSGFYLCAWGTSGRIDEQFFGPGTRLTVL.